This is a list of T cell receptor beta chains from one sample in a study of control samples from healthy donors and cancer patients. Libraries were prepared by immunoSEQ multiplex PCR; TCRdb keeps only in-frame clonotypes and omits some of them. Of around 85,000 clones in the sample, approximately 94% were seen once. The sample consisted of blood. All receptors derive from a woman younger than 35 in good health. The conserved cysteine and the conserved F or W are not part of the CDR3 here. Fields, in order: V gene, J gene, CDR3 protein.

TRBV18	TRBJ2-2	ASSPDLSNTGELF
TRBV4-1	TRBJ1-2	ASSQDRWDVGGYT
TRBV29-1	TRBJ2-3	SVEDPYRGTDTQY
TRBV21-1	TRBJ1-1	ASSRAPEPGFTEAF
TRBV28	TRBJ1-4	ASFTGTGFTQNEKLF
TRBV3-1/TRBV3-2	TRBJ1-1	ASSPPQLSAEAF
TRBV12-3/TRBV12-4	TRBJ2-2	ASSLGTGELF
TRBV6-1	TRBJ1-5	ASSDQDRGNQPQH
TRBV7-2	TRBJ2-1	ASSLNRDLYNEQF
TRBV11-3	TRBJ2-2	ASSLAGRGRGTGELF
TRBV5-1	TRBJ2-1	ASSLERGGHEQF
TRBV3-1/TRBV3-2	TRBJ2-7	ASSRGQGYEQY
TRBV7-9	TRBJ2-3	ASSEPGGAGFADTQY
TRBV28	TRBJ2-1	ASGGPYNEQF
TRBV2	TRBJ1-3	ATTPQGAGNTIY
TRBV5-4	TRBJ2-7	ASSNDGRGEQY
TRBV7-7	TRBJ2-5	ASSLETSVQTQY
TRBV2	TRBJ1-3	AISPGTSSGNTIY
TRBV28	TRBJ1-3	ASSFGGLGNTIY
TRBV5-1	TRBJ1-1	ASRIEGPNTEAF
TRBV19	TRBJ1-2	ASRTGTGGVGYT
TRBV27	TRBJ1-2	ASSPDLRLYGYT
TRBV19	TRBJ2-7	ASSTHRRASGNIEQY
TRBV10-2	TRBJ2-3	ASRSLLAGGPDTQY
TRBV5-1	TRBJ1-4	ASSPRTGNNEKLF
TRBV10-3	TRBJ2-5	AIRAGTGETQY
TRBV3-1/TRBV3-2	TRBJ2-1	ASSQERGGTIYNEQF
TRBV9	TRBJ2-1	ASSLAGGSFYNEQF
TRBV28	TRBJ1-1	ASRAVEAF
TRBV20-1	TRBJ1-1	SASTVEAF
TRBV2	TRBJ1-2	ASIPQGEVGYT
TRBV28	TRBJ1-5	ASSYGQSRQPQH
TRBV4-2	TRBJ2-5	ASSQDWETQY
TRBV19	TRBJ1-3	ASSMYWPGGSGAGNTIY
TRBV12-3/TRBV12-4	TRBJ1-2	ASMKGTNYGYT
TRBV7-9	TRBJ1-3	ASSPRPRQGPGNTIY
TRBV6-6	TRBJ2-5	ATSGVETQY
TRBV7-2	TRBJ2-5	ASSLDQGNSPQY
TRBV15	TRBJ2-1	ATSRDRPGEQF
TRBV6-6	TRBJ1-6	ASRTEGNSPLH
TRBV24-1	TRBJ1-2	ATSDEGGMVGYT
TRBV6-5	TRBJ1-1	ASRLGPPNTEAF